This paragraph covers one T cell receptor beta chain sequence. This sample is part of a study of human T cells and chemical hapten exposure. Stated time point: patch test 1, 2 weeks after DPC sensitization. Treatment meaning: therapeutic diphenylcyclopropenone sensitization with weekly scalp DPC. This CDR3 region has 16 residues. The germline V gene has CDR1 SEHNR and CDR2 FQNEAQ (reference sequence). The trim removed 6 bases at V and 0 bases at J, leaving 5 bases unmatched. TCRdb re-analysed the RACE reads in MiXCR, keeping a single row per CDR3 protein. Of 84,000 or so distinct CDR3 sequences listed, roughly 10% are singletons.

V and J are TRBV7-9 and TRBJ2-2; 9 nucleotides line up with TRBD2. Specimen: whole blood, collected in connection with sensitization to the hapten diphenylcyclopropenone (DPC). The TCR comes from a man between 35 and 55 years old with alopecia areata. Some clones in this sample may be carry-over from other donors' samples. This CDR3 is CASRGASGANTGELFF. Written as DNA, the CDR3 is TGTGCCAGCAGGGGTGCTAGCGGGGCGAACACCGGGGAGCTGTTTTTT.